These 21 T cell receptor beta chains originate from one sample sequenced in a study of cytomegalovirus exposure and HLA in healthy donors. 13 Jbeta primers and 60 Vbeta primers were used for the PCR. The data were produced by immunoSEQ multiplex PCR, yet TCRdb's version contains in-frame clones alone and is incomplete. The sample totals approximately 150,000 clones. Sequenced input: PBMCs. Receptor source: a male donor in good health and CMV-seronegative.

This chain links TRBV7-3 with TRBJ1-1; D gene ambiguous. Germline CDR1 reads SGHTA; CDR2 reads FQGTGA. The CDR3 is 13 amino acids. V was shortened by 2 bases and J by 1 base, with 5 bases between the two germline ends. The CDR3 DNA sequence: TGTGCCAGCAGCTTAGCAGGGAACACTGAAGCTTTCTTT. It yields the protein CASSLAGNTEAFF.

Concerning this clone itself: The same CDR3 is also encoded by other DNA sequences in this sample. V is TRBV4-3 and J is TRBJ2-1; TRBD2 aligns across 12 bases. J gave up 5 bases and V 5 bases, and 7 bases lay outside the gene matches. The length of the CDR3 is 16 residues. Germline CDR1 reads LGHNA; CDR2 reads YSLEER. CDR3 nucleotides: TGCGCCAGCAGCTTCCGGACTAGCGGGATTAACAATGAGCAGTTCTTC. Amino acid sequence: CASSFRTSGINNEQFF.

The chain is built from TRBV2 and TRBJ2-7; D is possibly TRBD1 (6 bases). This CDR3 is built from 16 residues. The germline CDR1 and CDR2 sequences are SNHLY and FYNNEI. Deletions cut 4 bases from V and 0 bases from J, with 16 bases between. The CDR3 coding sequence is TGTGCCAGCAGTGCCCCCGGGACAACCAGCTCCTACGAGCAGTACTTC. It is translated as CASSAPGTTSSYEQYF.

The chain employs TRBV28 and TRBJ1-2, with TRBD1 identical over 7 bases. The CDR3 runs to 14 residues. The ends lost 6 bases at V and 4 bases at J; junction bases unmatched: 8. Germline assignment: CDR1 MDHEN and CDR2 SYDVKM. The CDR3 sequence is CASSDTGAPYGYTF. CDR3 bases: TGTGCCAGCAGCGATACAGGGGCCCCCTATGGCTACACCTTC.

The rearrangement uses TRBV6-1 and TRBJ2-7; D not certain. Germline V gene sequence: CDR1 MNHNS, CDR2 SASEGT. V lost 2 bases to trimming and J lost 1 base, with 18 bases between them. The CDR3 has 17 residues. The CDR3 region is CASSESSSPSVSYEQYF. The CDR3 DNA follows: TGTGCCAGCAGTGAATCCTCCTCCCCCTCGGTTTCCTACGAGCAGTACTTC.

Concerning this clone: Other DNA sequences in this sample translate to the same CDR3. The chain carries TRBV7-8 and TRBJ1-2; TRBD1 matches at 8 bases. The CDR3 is 13 amino acids. CDR1 is SGHVS and CDR2 is FQNEAQ in the germline V gene. V gave up 5 bases and J gave up 3 bases; unmatched junction bases: 2. This CDR3 is CASSLDRDYGYTF. CDR3 nucleotide sequence: TGTGCCAGCAGCCTGGACAGGGACTATGGCTACACCTTC.

The CDR3 bases are TGTGCCAGCAGCTTAGGGGGGGTTGGAAACACTGAAGCTTTCTTT. Its translation is CASSLGGVGNTEAFF. The rearrangement joins TRBV7-6 to TRBJ1-1, with D possibly matching TRBD1 (5 bases). V shed 1 base and J shed 2 bases, with 11 bases lying between them. This CDR3 spans 15 amino acids. Per the germline V gene, CDR1 is SGHVS and CDR2 is FNYEAQ. The full variable domain, in which reference TRBV7-6 and TRBJ1-1 provide the parts outside the CDR3, is GAGVSQSPRYKVTKRGQDVALRCDPISGHVSLYWYRQALGQGPEFLTYFNYEAQQDKSGLPNDRFSAERPEGSISTLTIQRTEQRDSAMYRCASSLGGVGNTEAFFGQGTRLTVV.

This chain uses TRBV30 with TRBJ2-1; the D is unclear. This CDR3 is 11 amino acids long. Trimming cost V 0 bases and J 12 bases, with 9 bases left between them. Germline CDR1 is GTSNPN and CDR2 is SVGIG (reference sequence). CDR3 DNA: TGTGCCTGGAGTGTCGAGCGTGTGCAGTTCTTC. This sequence encodes CAWSVERVQFF.

The chain uses TRBV7-3 and TRBJ1-6, with 10 bases lining up with TRBD1. The CDR3 consists of 15 residues. Germline V lookup: CDR1 SGHTA, CDR2 FQGTGA. Germline trimming cut 4 bases from V and 5 bases from J; bases unmatched to any gene: 2. The CDR3 nucleotides read TGTGCCAGCAGCTCCGGGACAGGGGATAATTCACCCCTCCACTTT. Translated: CASSSGTGDNSPLHF.

The chain's CDR3 is CASTSRTGYEQYF. The DNA for the CDR3 is TGTGCCAGCACCTCAAGGACAGGCTACGAGCAGTACTTC. The rearrangement links TRBV11-1 to TRBJ2-5; 7 bases line up with TRBD1. The closer fit of TRBJ2-7 to the DNA end suggests the J call may be wrong. Germline V lookup: CDR1 SGHAT, CDR2 FQDESV (reference sequence). The CDR3 runs 13 residues.

This sequence joins TRBV4-2 and TRBJ1-1; tentatively, D is TRBD1 (5 bases). CDR1 and CDR2 (germline): LGHNA, YNFKEQ. This CDR3 contains 16 residues. V dropped 0 bases and J dropped 0 bases, with 11 bases sitting between them. The CDR3, as DNA: TGTGCCAGCAGCCAAGAAGAAGGGGTCATGAACACTGAAGCTTTCTTT. Translating it yields CASSQEEGVMNTEAFF.

CDR3 DNA sequence: TGTGCCAGCAGCTTAGAAGCGTACACTGAAGCTTTCTTT. Translating it yields CASSLEAYTEAFF. The J gene is TRBJ1-1, the V gene TRBV11-3; D not certain. Germline V gene lookup returns CDR1 SGHNT and CDR2 YENEEA. Trimming cost V 0 bases and J 3 bases, with 5 bases left between them. The CDR3 sequence is 13 residues long.

The V call is TRBV7-2, the J call TRBJ2-7; TRBD1 matches at 11 bases. Germline CDR1 SGHTA, CDR2 FQGNSA. The J segment lost 3 bases and the V segment lost 3 bases, leaving 4 bases of the junction unmatched. The CDR3 is made up of 15 amino acids. CDR3 DNA sequence: TGTGCCAGCAGCTTCCGGACAGGGGGCTACTACGAGCAGTACTTC. Its protein product is CASSFRTGGYYEQYF.

The gene calls are TRBV6-1 and TRBJ1-5, with D perhaps TRBD1 (6 bases). The germline V gene encodes CDR1 MNHNS and CDR2 SASEGT. Trimming removed 7 bases from V and 2 bases from J, with 9 bases in between. This CDR3 has 13 residues. CDR3 coding DNA: TGTGCCAGCAATCCAGGGGGCAATCAGCCCCAGCATTTT. This codes for CASNPGGNQPQHF.

This chain joins TRBV6-6 and TRBJ2-1, with a weak D call TRBD1 (6 bases). The V gene lost 8 bases and the J gene lost 10 bases, with 9 bases spanning the gap. The CDR3 is 10 amino acids. The germline V gene encodes CDR1 MNHNY and CDR2 SVGAGI (reference sequence). The CDR3 is CASEGVEQFF. In nucleotides, the CDR3 is TGTGCCAGCGAGGGGGTAGAGCAGTTCTTC.

This chain links TRBV29-1 with TRBJ1-2; 7 bases match TRBD1. The junction had 8 bases not matched to a gene; V was cut back by 0 bases and J by 4 bases. The CDR3 runs to 15 residues. Per germline, CDR1 SQVTM and CDR2 ANQGSEA. The CDR3 here is CSVEDLRGRSYGYTF. The CDR3 DNA is TGCAGCGTTGAAGATCTGAGGGGGCGCAGCTATGGCTACACCTTC.

V is TRBV18 and J is TRBJ1-2; D gene ambiguous. The CDR3 extends over 14 amino acids. Germline V gene lookup returns CDR1 KGHSH and CDR2 LQKENI. Between the trimmed V and J ends, which lost 5 bases and 4 bases, there was a span of 14 bases. DNA for the CDR3: TGTGCCAGCTCAGAGGAGGCACTGAGCTATGGCTACACCTTC. As protein: CASSEEALSYGYTF.

The chain has TRBV7-2 and TRBJ2-7; D perhaps matches TRBD2 (6 bases). V lost 6 bases and J 0 bases, leaving 15 bases between the germline ends. The CDR3 totals 15 residues. The germline V gene has CDR1 SGHTA and CDR2 FQGNSA. The CDR3 DNA reads as TGTGCCAGCAGTTATAGCGGAGCAAGCTCCTACGAGCAGTACTTC. Residues: CASSYSGASSYEQYF. Variable domain in full (rest from reference TRBV7-2 and TRBJ2-7): GAGVSQSPSNKVTEKGKDVELRCDPISGHTALYWYRQSLGQGLEFLIYFQGNSAPDKSGLPSDRFSAERTGGSVSTLTIQRTQQEDSAVYLCASSYSGASSYEQYFGPGTRLTVT.

This rearrangement joins TRBV7-8 to TRBJ2-7; 9 positions agree with TRBD1. Unmatched junction bases numbered 1, after V lost 0 bases and J lost 4 bases. CDR3 length: 14 residues. Per the germline V gene, CDR1 is SGHVS and CDR2 is FQNEAQ. The CDR3 loop reads CASSLAGQGYEQYF. CDR3 nucleotide sequence: TGTGCCAGCAGCTTAGCGGGACAGGGTTACGAGCAGTACTTC.

The chain carries TRBV18 and TRBJ2-1; maybe TRBD2 (6 bases). Looked up from germline, CDR1 is KGHSH and CDR2 is LQKENI. The length of the CDR3 is 15 residues. Trimming shortened V by 2 bases and J by 7 bases, and 15 bases separated the two germline ends. DNA for the CDR3: TGTGCCAGCTCACCAAAGGTAGCGGCGGCGAATGAGCAGTTCTTC. This translates into CASSPKVAAANEQFF. Using reference TRBV18 and TRBJ2-1 for the parts outside the CDR3, the full variable domain is NAGVMQNPRHLVRRRGQEARLRCSPMKGHSHVYWYRQLPEEGLKFMVYLQKENIIDESGMPKERFSAEFPKEGPSILRIQQVVRGDSAAYFCASSPKVAAANEQFFGPGTRLTVL.

CDR3 DNA sequence: TGCGCCAGCACCACTGGCGGGGCAGGGACCTACGAGCAGTACTTC. Its translation is CASTTGGAGTYEQYF. The rearrangement links TRBV5-1 to TRBJ2-7; D is possibly TRBD2 (6 bases). There are 15 residues in the CDR3. Germline CDR1 reads SGHRS; CDR2 reads YFSETQ. Trimming shortened V by 6 bases and J by 2 bases, and 18 bases separated the two germline ends.